This T cell receptor beta chain was identified during a study of blood T cell repertoires in COVID-19. Overall study: Samples taken during acute and convalescent COVID-19 were collected in the United States, Italy and Spain. T cells, B-cell-depleted T cells, or PBMCs provided the cDNA or gDNA that served as material.

This clone was picked up a small number of times. Germline V gene data show CDR1 as MNHEY and CDR2 as SMNVEV (reference sequence). There are 16 residues in the CDR3. Deletions cut 4 bases from V and 4 bases from J, with 19 bases between. Authors' data handling: From reference gene primer amplification, estimates of nucleated cell counts were derived. Clones were read by immunoSEQ multiplex PCR, and TCRdb kept only the in-frame ones, dropping some. V, J and clone size reflect that table, while D and trimming were determined from the DNA. The repertoire holds around 220,000 clones, with around 85% as singletons.

The sequence came from a woman aged 45-65 years with acute or convalescent COVID-19. The specimen was peripheral blood. The V and J genes are TRBV27 and TRBJ1-2; D might be TRBD1 (6 bases). The CDR3: CASSSAGVPGPYGYTF. For the CDR3, the DNA is TGTGCCAGCAGTTCGGCAGGGGTCCCAGGACCCTATGGCTACACCTTC.